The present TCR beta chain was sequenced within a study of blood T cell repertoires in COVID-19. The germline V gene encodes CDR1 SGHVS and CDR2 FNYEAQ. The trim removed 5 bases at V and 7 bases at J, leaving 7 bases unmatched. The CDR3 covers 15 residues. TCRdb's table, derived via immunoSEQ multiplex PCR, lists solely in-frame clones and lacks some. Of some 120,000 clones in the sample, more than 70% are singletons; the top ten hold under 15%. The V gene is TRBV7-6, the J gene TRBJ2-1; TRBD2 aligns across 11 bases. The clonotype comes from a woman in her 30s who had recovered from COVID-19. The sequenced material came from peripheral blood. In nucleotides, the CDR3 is TGTGCCAGCAGCACAACTAGCGGGAGATTGAATGAGCAGTTCTTC. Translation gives CASSTTSGRLNEQFF.